This passage covers 30 T cell receptor beta chains from one sample sequenced in a study of early T cells in non-severe SARS-CoV-2 infection. TCRdb re-called the 5' RACE reads with MiXCR, one entry per CDR3 protein. The sample contains 25,000 to 30,000 distinct CDR3 sequences, approximately 5.2% of which appear only once. The specimen was whole blood. The origin of the receptors is an adult who was a healthcare worker with PCR-confirmed SARS-CoV-2 infection or an uninfected control (not recorded which).

The chain couples TRBV4-2 to TRBJ2-3; 16 bases line up with TRBD2. Germline lookup yields CDR1 LGHNA and CDR2 YNFKEQ. This CDR3 is built from 20 residues. V shed 0 bases and J 0 bases; nucleotides not matched to a gene: 6. The CDR3 nucleotides are TGTGCCAGCAGCCAAGATGCCGCGGGACTAGCGGGGGGGAGCACAGATACGCAGTATTTT. The encoded protein is CASSQDAAGLAGGSTDTQYF.

This clonotype was observed many times. The V call is TRBV14, the J call TRBJ2-7, with D hard to call. This CDR3 has 11 residues. Germline V gene sequence: CDR1 SGHDN, CDR2 FVKESK. V dropped 8 bases and J dropped 6 bases, with 11 bases sitting between them. The CDR3 protein is CASSRQGEQYF. In DNA form, the CDR3 reads TGTGCCAGCTCCAGGCAAGGCGAGCAGTACTTC.

This clonotype was detected many times. The J gene is TRBJ2-3, the V gene TRBV20-1, with 10 bases identical to TRBD1. Per germline, CDR1 DFQATT and CDR2 SNEGSKA (reference sequence). V shed 3 bases, J shed 1 base, and the junction held 4 bases outside the gene matches. This CDR3 spans 15 amino acids. In nucleotides, the CDR3 is TGCAGTGCTAGTCCCGGGACAGGGGGCACAGATACGCAGTATTTT. Its translation is CSASPGTGGTDTQYF.

This clonotype was recorded many times. The chain couples TRBV7-2 to TRBJ1-2, with D hard to call. CDR1 and CDR2 from the germline V gene are SGHTA and FQGNSA. V was shortened by 1 base and J by 4 bases, with 4 bases between the two germline ends. This CDR3 region has 12 residues. CDR3 residues: CASSLDSYGYTF. The CDR3 DNA is TGTGCCAGCAGCTTAGACAGCTATGGCTACACCTTC.

This sequence joins TRBV23-1 and TRBJ2-1; TRBD1 aligns across 7 bases. TRBV23-1 is an open reading frame, and its role is uncertain. CDR3 length: 14 residues. The junction had 11 bases not matched to a gene; V was cut back by 11 bases and J by 4 bases. DNA of the CDR3: TGCGCCGGCCAAGATGGGACAGCTTACAATGAGCAGTTCTTC. Translated, it gives CAGQDGTAYNEQFF.

This clonotype occurred a few times. The J gene is TRBJ1-5, the V gene TRBV12-3 or TRBV12-4, with D unresolved. The CDR3 has 12 amino acids. V dropped 3 bases and J dropped 6 bases, with 6 bases sitting between them. This CDR3 is CASSFQSQPQHF. The CDR3, as DNA: TGTGCCAGCAGTTTTCAGTCTCAGCCCCAGCATTTT.

The gene calls are TRBV2 and TRBJ2-7; no reliable D call. This CDR3 contains 14 residues. Germline V gene lookup returns CDR1 SNHLY and CDR2 FYNNEI. V shed 0 bases and J shed 4 bases, with 10 bases lying between them. The CDR3 loop reads CASSEAGRTYEQYF. The CDR3 nucleotides are TGTGCCAGCAGTGAAGCGGGCAGGACGTACGAGCAGTACTTC.

By sample share, this clonotype is medium-sized. CDR3 DNA: TGTGCCATCAGCCGGGACACCGAGAACACTGAAGCTTTCTTT. Its protein product is CAISRDTENTEAFF. The chain employs TRBV10-3 and TRBJ1-1, with D possibly TRBD1 on 6 matching bases. The CDR3 contains 14 residues. The ends were cut back, 6 bases at V and 1 base at J, with 12 bases in the middle. Germline V gene data show CDR1 as ENHRY and CDR2 as SYGVKD.

This clonotype was counted ten times or more. V usage is TRBV29-1 and J usage is TRBJ2-7; D is ambiguous. Germline CDR1 SQVTM, CDR2 ANQGSEA. This CDR3 spans 9 amino acids. V was shortened by 1 base and J by 9 bases, with 4 bases between the two germline ends. The CDR3 is CSVEGGQYF. For the CDR3, the DNA is TGCAGCGTTGAAGGGGGGCAGTACTTC.

This clonotype was counted ten times or more. This rearrangement joins TRBV4-3 to TRBJ1-4; no reliable D call. V lost 4 bases and J 2 bases, leaving 11 bases between the germline ends. This CDR3 spans 15 amino acids. Per the germline V gene, CDR1 is LGHNA and CDR2 is YSLEER. CDR3 nucleotides: TGCGCCAGCAGCCGGATCTTAGCTACTAATGAAAAACTGTTTTTT. As protein: CASSRILATNEKLFF.

This clonotype was recorded many times. The J gene is TRBJ1-2, the V gene TRBV6-6; D call uncertain. Germline CDR1 and CDR2: MNHNY and SVGAGI (reference sequence). The V end was cut by 1 base, the J end by 12 bases, with 21 bases between. The CDR3 has 15 residues. The CDR3 loop reads CASSYLVGNPRTNTF. CDR3 sequence (DNA): TGTGCCAGCAGTTACTTGGTGGGGAATCCGAGGACTAACACCTTC.

This clonotype has only a few counts. CDR3 sequence reads: CAISGEDFYEQYF. The CDR3 DNA reads as TGTGCCATCAGTGGCGAGGATTTTTACGAGCAGTACTTC. The chain couples TRBV10-3 to TRBJ2-7; D not resolved. The germline gives CDR1 ENHRY, CDR2 SYGVKD. Deletions cut 4 bases from V and 4 bases from J, with 11 bases between. The CDR3 contains 13 residues.

This clonotype was counted ten times or more. CDR3 DNA: TGTGCCAGCAGCTTAGGACCCTTCTCCTACGAGCAGTACTTC. Translation gives CASSLGPFSYEQYF. This chain links TRBV7-2 with TRBJ2-7; D unresolved. The germline V gene has CDR1 SGHTA and CDR2 FQGNSA. The V end was cut by 1 base, the J end by 0 bases, with 7 bases between. This CDR3 has 14 amino acids.

The rearrangement uses TRBV9 and TRBJ1-4; the match to TRBD1 covers 10 bases. After removal of 5 bases from V and 12 bases from J, the junction contained 7 bases not matched to a gene. Germline V gene sequence: CDR1 SGDLS, CDR2 YYNGEE. The CDR3 runs to 13 residues. This CDR3 reads CASSIMTGGELFF. The CDR3 region has the DNA TGTGCCAGCAGTATAATGACAGGGGGCGAACTGTTTTTT.

This chain connects TRBV5-6 to TRBJ1-4; D possibly corresponds to TRBD1 (5 bases). This CDR3 region has 14 residues. From germline, CDR1 is SGHDT and CDR2 YYEEEE. Trimming removed 1 base at V and 6 bases at J, with 10 bases between. Here the CDR3 DNA reads TGTGCCAGCAGCTTGAAGGGGTATGATGAAAAACTGTTTTTT. Amino acid sequence: CASSLKGYDEKLFF.

This clonotype has a count of ten or more. The J gene is TRBJ2-1, the V gene TRBV19; TRBD1 matches at 8 bases. Germline V gene sequence: CDR1 LNHDA, CDR2 SQIVND (reference sequence). The V gene end was trimmed by 7 bases and the J gene end by 10 bases; junction bases not matched to a gene: 18. This CDR3 has 16 residues. DNA for the CDR3: TGTGCCAGTAAGAGAGGGGCGACAGGGGCAAGGGTGGAGCAGTTCTTC. This encodes CASKRGATGARVEQFF.

This clonotype showed up many times. The CDR3 sequence is CSARGRETEAFF. The CDR3 nucleotides read TGCAGTGCTAGAGGCCGGGAGACTGAAGCTTTCTTT. V and J are TRBV20-1 and TRBJ1-1; no firm D call. V lost 1 base and J lost 5, with 8 bases in between. The germline CDR1 and CDR2 sequences are DFQATT and SNEGSKA (reference sequence). The CDR3 has 12 amino acids.

In its sample, this clonotype was seen a few times. J is TRBJ2-7 and V is TRBV10-3; D might be TRBD1 (6 bases). Germline V lookup: CDR1 ENHRY, CDR2 SYGVKD. With 6 bases removed from V and 3 bases from J, the gap between germline ends came to 12 bases. This CDR3 is built from 13 residues. CDR3 protein: CAISLTGNYEQYF. The CDR3, as DNA: TGTGCCATCAGCCTTACAGGGAACTACGAGCAGTACTTC.

This clonotype occurred many times. The CDR3, as DNA: TGCAGCGTTCGTGGGACAGGCCACAGCACAGATACGCAGTATTTT. This sequence encodes CSVRGTGHSTDTQYF. The chain has TRBV29-1 and TRBJ2-3, with 8 bases aligning to TRBD1. V dropped 5 bases and J dropped 0; count of bases not matched to a gene: 7. Germline CDR1 SQVTM, CDR2 ANQGSEA. This CDR3 comprises 15 residues.

The table lists this clonotype with a few counts. The V and J genes are TRBV12-3 or TRBV12-4 and TRBJ1-6; 7 positions agree with TRBD1. This CDR3 region has 14 residues. J lost 9 bases, V lost 3 bases, and 5 bases had no gene match. CDR3 residues: CASSFNRGGSPLHF. CDR3 nucleotide sequence: TGTGCCAGCAGTTTCAACAGGGGTGGTTCACCCCTCCACTTT.

By proportion, this clonotype is medium-sized. The chain employs TRBV4-3 and TRBJ2-7, with D maybe TRBD1 (5 bases). Germline V CDR1 and CDR2: LGHNA, YSLEER. This CDR3 has 15 amino acids. V was pared by 0 bases and J by 3 bases, with 12 bases between. CDR3 amino acids: CASSQDRRQSYEQYF. The DNA for the CDR3 is TGCGCCAGCAGCCAAGATAGGAGACAGAGCTACGAGCAGTACTTC.

At least ten counts were recorded for this clonotype. The chain links TRBV10-1 to TRBJ2-2, with D maybe TRBD1 (6 bases). This CDR3 is 13 amino acids long. Per the germline V gene, CDR1 is WNHNN and CDR2 is SYGVQD (reference sequence). Trimming took 6 bases from V and 2 from J, leaving 7 bases between them. The CDR3 nucleotides read TGCGCCAGCAGAGGGGGAAACACCGGGGAGCTGTTTTTT. It encodes CASRGGNTGELFF.

This clonotype has a count of ten or more. This chain uses TRBV11-3 with TRBJ2-1; 7 positions agree with TRBD1. From germline, CDR1 is SGHNT and CDR2 YENEEA. This CDR3 region has 17 residues. J was trimmed by 0 bases and V by 8 bases; bases with no gene match: 13. CDR3 in amino acids: CASAEGQWGSSYNEQFF. The CDR3 DNA reads as TGTGCCAGCGCCGAGGGACAGTGGGGGAGCTCCTACAATGAGCAGTTCTTC.

At least ten counts were recorded for this clonotype. The chain couples TRBV6-2 or TRBV6-3 to TRBJ2-1; TRBD1 or TRBD2 may be the D gene (7 bases each). This CDR3 region has 14 residues. Germline V gene sequence: CDR1 MNHEY, CDR2 SVGEGT. Deletions cut 10 bases from V and 8 bases from J, with 21 bases between. The CDR3 protein is CATAGGVFVDEQFF. The CDR3 DNA sequence: TGTGCCACCGCAGGGGGGGTGTTTGTGGATGAGCAGTTCTTC.

This clonotype came up many times. J is TRBJ1-5 and V is TRBV4-2; D unresolved. Germline values: CDR1 LGHNA, CDR2 YNFKEQ. Trimming pared 2 bases from V and 4 bases from J, leaving 12 bases between. The CDR3 has 15 residues. The CDR3 here is CASSQNNAPNQPQHF. The DNA of the CDR3 is TGTGCCAGCAGCCAAAATAACGCCCCAAATCAGCCCCAGCATTTT.

This clonotype was observed many times. The chain carries TRBV6-1 and TRBJ1-1; D unclear. The V gene's germline CDR1 is MNHNS and CDR2 SASEGT. The CDR3 has 11 residues. Deletions cut 6 bases from V and 2 bases from J, with 4 bases between. This chain's CDR3 is CASRANTEAFF. The CDR3 coding sequence is TGTGCCAGCAGGGCCAACACTGAAGCTTTCTTT.

This clonotype appeared many times. V gene TRBV6-5 combines with J gene TRBJ1-5; possibly TRBD1 for D (5 bases). The V end lost 3 bases, the J end lost 3 bases, and 9 bases lay between the germline ends. The CDR3 spans 14 residues. CDR1 is MNHEY, CDR2 SVGAGI, per germline. The CDR3 region has the DNA TGTGCCAGCAGTTATGGAGGGGCCAATCAGCCCCAGCATTTT. Encoded protein: CASSYGGANQPQHF.

The genes are TRBV7-9 and TRBJ2-1; 9 nucleotides match TRBD2. Germline CDR1 is SEHNR and CDR2 is FQNEAQ (reference sequence). The CDR3 covers 15 residues. V dropped 5 bases and J dropped 7; count of bases not matched to a gene: 9. The CDR3 region is CASSQAGGPWNEQFF. In DNA, the CDR3 is TGTGCCAGCAGCCAGGCGGGGGGGCCGTGGAATGAGCAGTTCTTC.

This clonotype is deemed medium-sized. The chain is built from TRBV29-1 and TRBJ2-5; D call uncertain. Germline V lookup: CDR1 SQVTM, CDR2 ANQGSEA. Trimming left V 3 bases short and J 3 bases short, with 11 bases between. CDR3 size: 13 residues. This CDR3 reads CSVDDAWKETQYF. DNA of the CDR3: TGCAGCGTTGATGATGCATGGAAAGAGACCCAGTACTTC. Drawing the rest from reference TRBV29-1 and TRBJ2-5, the complete variable domain is SAVISQKPSRDICQRGTSLTIQCQVDSQVTMMFWYRQQPGQSLTLIATANQGSEATYESGFVIDKFPISRPNLTFSTLTVSNMSPEDSSIYLCSVDDAWKETQYFGPGTRLLVL.

This clonotype occurred many times. The chain is built from TRBV7-2 and TRBJ2-3; tentative D call: TRBD1 (6 bases). The germline V gene has CDR1 SGHTA and CDR2 FQGNSA. V shed 5 bases and J shed 0 bases, with 27 bases lying between them. CDR3 length: 20 residues. The CDR3 DNA follows: TGTGCCAGCAGCCCCAGGGGCCGGTTGGGGATTACTGCTAGCACAGATACGCAGTATTTT. Its translation is CASSPRGRLGITASTDTQYF.